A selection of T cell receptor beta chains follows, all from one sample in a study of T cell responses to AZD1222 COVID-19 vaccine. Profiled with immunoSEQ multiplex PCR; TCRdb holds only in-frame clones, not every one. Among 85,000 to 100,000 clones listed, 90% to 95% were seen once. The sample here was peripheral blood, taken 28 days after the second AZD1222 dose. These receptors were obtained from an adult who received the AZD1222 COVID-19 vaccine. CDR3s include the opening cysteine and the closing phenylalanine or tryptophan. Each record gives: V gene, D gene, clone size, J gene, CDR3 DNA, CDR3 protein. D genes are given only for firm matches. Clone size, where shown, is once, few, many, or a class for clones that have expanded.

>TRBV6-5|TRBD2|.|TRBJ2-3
TGTGCCAGCACGCCAGCGGGGCGCACAGATACGCAGTATTTT
CASTPAGRTDTQYF
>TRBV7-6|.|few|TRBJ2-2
TGTGCCAGCAGCTTGAGGGACACCGGGGAGCTGTTTTTT
CASSLRDTGELFF
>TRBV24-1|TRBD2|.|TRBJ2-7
TGTGCCACCGGGGGAGGGGCGAACGAGCAGTACTTC
CATGGGANEQYF
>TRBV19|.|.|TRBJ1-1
TGTGCCAGTAGTATAGATATTGGGACGGGGAACACTGAAGCTTTCTTT
CASSIDIGTGNTEAFF
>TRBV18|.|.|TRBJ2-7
TGTGCCAGCTCTATGCTGGACGGTAGCTACGAGCAGTACTTC
CASSMLDGSYEQYF
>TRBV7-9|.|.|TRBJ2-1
TGTGCCAGCAGCCTTAGGGGCGAGGCCTACAATGAGCAGTTCTTC
CASSLRGEAYNEQFF
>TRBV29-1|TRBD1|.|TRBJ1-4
TGCAGCGCTCAGGGACAGCTTAATGAAAAACTGTTTTTT
CSAQGQLNEKLFF
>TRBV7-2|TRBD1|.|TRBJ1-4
TGTGCCAGCAGCTTGGACAGGGGGCTTGAAAAACTGTTTTTT
CASSLDRGLEKLFF
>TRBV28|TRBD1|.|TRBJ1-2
TGTGCCAGCACCACAGGGGGCGTTTCCTATGGCTACACCTTC
CASTTGGVSYGYTF
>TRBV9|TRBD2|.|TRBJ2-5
TGTGCCAGCAGCGCCCGGGGGCGGGAGGGCCCTCGGGAGACCCAGTACTTC
CASSARGREGPRETQYF
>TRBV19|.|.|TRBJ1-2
TGTGCCAGTAGTATAGCTCCGGACTATGGCTACACCTTC
CASSIAPDYGYTF
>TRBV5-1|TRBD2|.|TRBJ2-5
TGCGCCAGCAGCTTGGGACTAGCGGGGGCCCAAGAGACCCAGTACTTC
CASSLGLAGAQETQYF
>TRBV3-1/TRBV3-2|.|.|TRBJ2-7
TGTGCCAGCAGCCAAGCATTAGGATCCCTTTACGAGCAGTACTTC
CASSQALGSLYEQYF
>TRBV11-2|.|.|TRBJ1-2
TGTGCCAGCAGCTTAGGGGCAAACTATGGCTACACCTTC
CASSLGANYGYTF
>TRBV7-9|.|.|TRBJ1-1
TGTGCCAGCAGCCTCCAGATGAACACTGAAGCTTTCTTT
CASSLQMNTEAFF
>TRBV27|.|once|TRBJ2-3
TGTGCCAGCATCCCTGGGCAGGTCGCAGATACGCAGTATTTT
CASIPGQVADTQYF
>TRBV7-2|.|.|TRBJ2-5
TGTGCCAGCAGCTTAGGCCCGGGCGGGACTCAAGAGACCCAGTACTTC
CASSLGPGGTQETQYF
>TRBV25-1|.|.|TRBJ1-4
TGTGCCAGCAGTGATGCGGGAAATAATGAAAAACTGTTTTTT
CASSDAGNNEKLFF
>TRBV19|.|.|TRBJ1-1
TGTGCCAGTAACTCCGGGACTCTCGACATGGAAGCTTTCTTT
CASNSGTLDMEAFF
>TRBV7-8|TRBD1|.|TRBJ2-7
TGTGCCAGCAGCTTAAGGGACAGGGCGCGCTACGAGCAGTACTTC
CASSLRDRARYEQYF
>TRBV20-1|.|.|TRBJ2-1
TGCAGTGCTAGTGCCAGCGAAAGATACAATGAGCAGTTCTTC
CSASASERYNEQFF
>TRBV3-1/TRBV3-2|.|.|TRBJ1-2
TGTGCCAGCAGCCAGAGACAGAGGGTCGACGGCTACACCTTC
CASSQRQRVDGYTF
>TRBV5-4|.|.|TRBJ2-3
TGTGCCAGCAGCTTGAAGGGGAATCAGATGTCAGATACGCAGTATTTT
CASSLKGNQMSDTQYF
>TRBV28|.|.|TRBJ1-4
TGTGCCAGCAGTTTTTCGGGGTCTAATGAAAAACTGTTTTTT
CASSFSGSNEKLFF
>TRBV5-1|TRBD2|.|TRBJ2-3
TGCGCCAGCAGCTTGAGGACTAGCGGGAGGCGAACAGATACGCAGTATTTT
CASSLRTSGRRTDTQYF
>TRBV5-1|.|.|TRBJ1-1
TGCGCCAGCCGGGAGGGTCCGGGGGCGAACACTGAAGCTTTCTTT
CASREGPGANTEAFF
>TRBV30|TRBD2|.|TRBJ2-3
TGTGCCTGGAGTCTCCCTTGGGGGGGGTTCGCAGATACGCAGTATTTT
CAWSLPWGGFADTQYF
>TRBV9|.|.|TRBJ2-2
TGTGCCAGCAGCGTCCAGCCGAACACCGGGGAGCTGTTTTTT
CASSVQPNTGELFF